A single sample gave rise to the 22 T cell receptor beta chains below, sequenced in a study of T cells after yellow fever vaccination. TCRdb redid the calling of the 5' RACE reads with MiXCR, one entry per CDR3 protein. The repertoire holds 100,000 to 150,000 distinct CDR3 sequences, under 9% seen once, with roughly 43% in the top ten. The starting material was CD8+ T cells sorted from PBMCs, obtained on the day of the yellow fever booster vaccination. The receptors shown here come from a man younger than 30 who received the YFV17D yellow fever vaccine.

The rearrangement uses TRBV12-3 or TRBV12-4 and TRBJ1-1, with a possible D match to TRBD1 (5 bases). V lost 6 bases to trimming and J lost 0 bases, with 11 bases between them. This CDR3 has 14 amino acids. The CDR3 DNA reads TGTGCCAGCAGCGCCTCGGACATGAACACTGAAGCTTTCTTT. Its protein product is CASSASDMNTEAFF.

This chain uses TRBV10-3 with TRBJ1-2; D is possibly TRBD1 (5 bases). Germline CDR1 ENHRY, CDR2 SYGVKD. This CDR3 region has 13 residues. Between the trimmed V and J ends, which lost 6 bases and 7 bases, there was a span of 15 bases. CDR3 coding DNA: TGTGCCATCAGGGGACGGCTAATGTTTGGCTACACCTTC. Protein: CAIRGRLMFGYTF.

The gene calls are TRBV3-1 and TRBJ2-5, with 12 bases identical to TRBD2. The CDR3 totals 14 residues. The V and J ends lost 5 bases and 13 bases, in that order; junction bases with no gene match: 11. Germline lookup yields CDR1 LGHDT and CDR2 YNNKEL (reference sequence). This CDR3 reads CASSTWTSGDPSYF. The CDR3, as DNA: TGTGCCAGCAGCACCTGGACTAGCGGGGACCCTTCGTACTTC.

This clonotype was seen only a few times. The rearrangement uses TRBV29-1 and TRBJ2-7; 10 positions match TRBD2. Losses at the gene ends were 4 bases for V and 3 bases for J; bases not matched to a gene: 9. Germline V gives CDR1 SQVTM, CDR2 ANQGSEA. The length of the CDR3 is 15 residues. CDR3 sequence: CSVVSSSGGYYEQYV. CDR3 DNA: TGCAGCGTTGTCTCGTCTAGCGGGGGTTACTACGAGCAGTACGTC.

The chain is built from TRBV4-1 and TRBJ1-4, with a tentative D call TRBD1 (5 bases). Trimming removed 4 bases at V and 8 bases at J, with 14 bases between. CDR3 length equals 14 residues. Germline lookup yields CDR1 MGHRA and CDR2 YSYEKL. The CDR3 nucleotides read TGCGCCAGCAGCCTTTTGGCAGGGCGAGAAAAACTGTTTTTT. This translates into CASSLLAGREKLFF.

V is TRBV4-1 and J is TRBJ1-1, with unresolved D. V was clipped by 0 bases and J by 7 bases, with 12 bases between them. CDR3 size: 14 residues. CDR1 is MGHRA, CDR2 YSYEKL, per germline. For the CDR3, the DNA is TGCGCCAGCAGCCAAGAAGGCACCGCAAGTGAAGCTTTCTTT. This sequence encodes CASSQEGTASEAFF.

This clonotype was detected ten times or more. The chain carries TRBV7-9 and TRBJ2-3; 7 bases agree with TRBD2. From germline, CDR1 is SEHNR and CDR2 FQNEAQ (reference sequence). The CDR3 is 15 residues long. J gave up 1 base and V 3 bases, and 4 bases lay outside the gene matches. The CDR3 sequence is CASSLAGAGTDTQYF. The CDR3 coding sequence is TGTGCCAGCAGCTTGGCGGGAGCTGGCACAGATACGCAGTATTTT.

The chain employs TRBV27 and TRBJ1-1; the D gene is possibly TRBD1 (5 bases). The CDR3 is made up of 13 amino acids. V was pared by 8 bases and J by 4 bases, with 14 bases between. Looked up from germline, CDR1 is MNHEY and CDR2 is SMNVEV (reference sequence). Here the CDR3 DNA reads TGTGCCAGCTCCCCGGGGCTGGCCACTGAAGCTTTCTTT. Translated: CASSPGLATEAFF.

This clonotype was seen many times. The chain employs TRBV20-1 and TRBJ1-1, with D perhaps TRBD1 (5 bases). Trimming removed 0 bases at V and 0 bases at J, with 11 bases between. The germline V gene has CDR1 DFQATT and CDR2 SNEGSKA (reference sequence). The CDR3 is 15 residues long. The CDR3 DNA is TGCAGTGCTAGAGATACCGACAGCATGAACACTGAAGCTTTCTTT. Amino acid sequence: CSARDTDSMNTEAFF.

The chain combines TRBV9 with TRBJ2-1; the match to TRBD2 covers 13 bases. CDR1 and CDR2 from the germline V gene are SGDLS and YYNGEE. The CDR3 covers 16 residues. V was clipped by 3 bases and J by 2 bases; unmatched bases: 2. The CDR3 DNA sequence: TGTGCCAGCAGCGATACTAGCGGGGGGGCCTACAATGAGCAGTTCTTC. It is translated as CASSDTSGGAYNEQFF.

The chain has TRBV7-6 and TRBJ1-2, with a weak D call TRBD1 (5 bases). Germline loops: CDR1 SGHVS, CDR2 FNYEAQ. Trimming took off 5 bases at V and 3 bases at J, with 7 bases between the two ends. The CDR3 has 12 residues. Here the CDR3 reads CASSAGDYGYTF. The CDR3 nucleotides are TGTGCCAGCAGCGCGGGGGACTATGGCTACACCTTC.

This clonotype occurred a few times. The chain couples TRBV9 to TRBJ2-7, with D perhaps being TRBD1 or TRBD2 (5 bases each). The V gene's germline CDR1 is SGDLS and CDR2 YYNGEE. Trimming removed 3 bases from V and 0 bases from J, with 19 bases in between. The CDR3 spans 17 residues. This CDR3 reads CASSERIRDGNSYEQYV. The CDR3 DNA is TGTGCCAGCAGCGAGAGGATCCGGGACGGGAACTCCTACGAGCAGTACGTC.

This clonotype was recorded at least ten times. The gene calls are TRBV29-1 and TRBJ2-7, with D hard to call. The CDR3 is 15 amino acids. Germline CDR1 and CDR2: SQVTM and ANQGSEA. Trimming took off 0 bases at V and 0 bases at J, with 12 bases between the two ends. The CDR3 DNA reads TGCAGCGTTGAAGACCGCCAAGCAAGCTCCTACGAGCAGTACTTC. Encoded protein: CSVEDRQASSYEQYF.

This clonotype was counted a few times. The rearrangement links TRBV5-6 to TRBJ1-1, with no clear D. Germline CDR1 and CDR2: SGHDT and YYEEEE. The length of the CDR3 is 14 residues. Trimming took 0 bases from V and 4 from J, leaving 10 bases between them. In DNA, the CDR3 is TGTGCCAGCAGCTTGGGGGAGGGCTCCACTGAAGCTTTCTTT. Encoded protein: CASSLGEGSTEAFF.

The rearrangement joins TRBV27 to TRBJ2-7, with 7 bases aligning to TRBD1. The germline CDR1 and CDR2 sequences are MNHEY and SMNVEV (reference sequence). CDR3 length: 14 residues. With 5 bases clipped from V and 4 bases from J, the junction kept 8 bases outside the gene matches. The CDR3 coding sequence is TGTGCCAGCAGTAAGCTCGGACAGGTTTACGAGCAGTACTTC. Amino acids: CASSKLGQVYEQYF.

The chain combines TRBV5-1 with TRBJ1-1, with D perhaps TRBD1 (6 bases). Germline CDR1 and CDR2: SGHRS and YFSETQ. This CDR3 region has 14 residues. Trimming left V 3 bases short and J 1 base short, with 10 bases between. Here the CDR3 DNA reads TGCGCCAGCAGCTGGGCGGACAGGAACACTGAAGCTTTCTTT. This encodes CASSWADRNTEAFF.

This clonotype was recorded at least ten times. The CDR3 reads CASSQSGLAAQETQYF. As DNA, the CDR3 is TGTGCCAGCAGCCAGTCGGGACTAGCGGCTCAAGAGACCCAGTACTTC. The V call is TRBV3-1, the J call TRBJ2-5, with 11 bases fitting TRBD2. The length of the CDR3 is 16 residues. The V gene end was trimmed by 3 bases and the J gene end by 2 bases; junction bases not matched to a gene: 5. The germline V gene has CDR1 LGHDT and CDR2 YNNKEL (reference sequence).

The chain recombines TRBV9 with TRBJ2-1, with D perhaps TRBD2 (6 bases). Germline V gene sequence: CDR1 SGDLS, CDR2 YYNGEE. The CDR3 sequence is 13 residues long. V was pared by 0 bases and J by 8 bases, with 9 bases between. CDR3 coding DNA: TGTGCCAGCAGCGTAGGAGGGAGGTATGAGCAGTTCTTC. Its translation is CASSVGGRYEQFF.

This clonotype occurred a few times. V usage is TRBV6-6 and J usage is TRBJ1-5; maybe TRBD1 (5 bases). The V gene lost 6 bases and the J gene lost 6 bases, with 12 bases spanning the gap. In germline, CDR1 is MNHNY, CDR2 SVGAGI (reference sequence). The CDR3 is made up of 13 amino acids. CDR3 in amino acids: CASSSGRPQPQHF. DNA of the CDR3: TGTGCCAGCAGCTCAGGGAGACCTCAGCCCCAGCATTTT.

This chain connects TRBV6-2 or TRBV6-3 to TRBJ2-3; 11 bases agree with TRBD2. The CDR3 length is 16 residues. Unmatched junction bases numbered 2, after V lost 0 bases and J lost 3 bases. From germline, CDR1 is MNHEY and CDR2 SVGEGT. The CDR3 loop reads CASSYSTSGATDTQYF. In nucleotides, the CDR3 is TGTGCCAGCAGTTACTCGACTAGCGGGGCTACAGATACGCAGTATTTT.

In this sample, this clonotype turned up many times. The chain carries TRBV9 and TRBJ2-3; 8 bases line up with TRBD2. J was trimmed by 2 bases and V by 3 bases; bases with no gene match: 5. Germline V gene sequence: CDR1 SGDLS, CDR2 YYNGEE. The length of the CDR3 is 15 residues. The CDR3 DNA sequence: TGTGCCAGCAGCGCCCGGGAGGGGAACACAGATACGCAGTATTTT. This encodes CASSAREGNTDTQYF.

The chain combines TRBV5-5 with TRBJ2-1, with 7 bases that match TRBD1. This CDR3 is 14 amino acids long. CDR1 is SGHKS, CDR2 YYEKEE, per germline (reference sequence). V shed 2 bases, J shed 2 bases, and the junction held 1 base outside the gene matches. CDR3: CASSFTGAYNEQFF. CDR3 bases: TGTGCCAGCAGCTTTACAGGGGCCTACAATGAGCAGTTCTTC.